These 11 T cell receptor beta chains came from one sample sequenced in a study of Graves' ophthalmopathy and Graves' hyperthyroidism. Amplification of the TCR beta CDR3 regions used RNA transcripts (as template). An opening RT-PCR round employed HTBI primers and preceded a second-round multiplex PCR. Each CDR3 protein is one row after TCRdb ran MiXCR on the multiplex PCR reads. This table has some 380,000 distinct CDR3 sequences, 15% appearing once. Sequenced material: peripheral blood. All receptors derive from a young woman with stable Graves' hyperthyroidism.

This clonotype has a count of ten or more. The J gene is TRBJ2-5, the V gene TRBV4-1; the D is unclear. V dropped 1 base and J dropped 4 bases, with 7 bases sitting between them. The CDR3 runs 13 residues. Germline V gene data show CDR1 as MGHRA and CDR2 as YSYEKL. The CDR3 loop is CASSQGTRETQYF. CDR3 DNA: TGCGCCAGCAGCCAAGGGACGCGAGAGACCCAGTACTTC.

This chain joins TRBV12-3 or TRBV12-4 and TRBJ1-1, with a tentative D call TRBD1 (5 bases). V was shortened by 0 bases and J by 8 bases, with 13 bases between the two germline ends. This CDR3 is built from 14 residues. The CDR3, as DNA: TGTGCCAGCAGTTTAGCTAGGGGACGGATCGAAGCTTTCTTT. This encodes CASSLARGRIEAFF.

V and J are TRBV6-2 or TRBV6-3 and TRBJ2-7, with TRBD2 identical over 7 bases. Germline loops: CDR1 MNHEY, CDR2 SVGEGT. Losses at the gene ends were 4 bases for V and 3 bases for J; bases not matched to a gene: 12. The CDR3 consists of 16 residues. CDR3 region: CASSWGRGDGIYEQYF. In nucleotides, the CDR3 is TGTGCCAGCAGTTGGGGCCGGGGGGACGGTATCTACGAGCAGTACTTC.

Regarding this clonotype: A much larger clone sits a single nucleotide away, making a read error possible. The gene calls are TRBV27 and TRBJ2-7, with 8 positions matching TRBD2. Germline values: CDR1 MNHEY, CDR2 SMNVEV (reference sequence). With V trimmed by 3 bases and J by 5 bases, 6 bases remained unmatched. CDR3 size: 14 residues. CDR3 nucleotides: TGTGCCAGCAGTTTGGGGCGGGGGGTCGACGAGCAGTACTTC. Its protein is CASSLGRGVDEQYF.

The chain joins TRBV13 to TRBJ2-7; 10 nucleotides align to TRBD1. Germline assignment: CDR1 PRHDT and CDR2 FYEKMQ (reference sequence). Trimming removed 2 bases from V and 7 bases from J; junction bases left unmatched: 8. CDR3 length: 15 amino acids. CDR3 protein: CASSLRDRGYGEQYF. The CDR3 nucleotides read TGTGCCAGCAGCTTACGGGACAGGGGATATGGGGAGCAGTACTTC. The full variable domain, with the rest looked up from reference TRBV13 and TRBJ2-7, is AAGVIQSPRHLIKEKRETATLKCYPIPRHDTVYWYQQGPGQDPQFLISFYEKMQSDKGSIPDRFSAQQFSDYHSELNMSSLELGDSALYFCASSLRDRGYGEQYFGPGTRLTVT.

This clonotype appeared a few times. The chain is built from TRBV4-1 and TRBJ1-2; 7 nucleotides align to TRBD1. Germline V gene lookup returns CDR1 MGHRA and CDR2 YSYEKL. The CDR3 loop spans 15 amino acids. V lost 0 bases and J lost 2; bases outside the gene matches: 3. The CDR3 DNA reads TGCGCCAGCAGCCAAGAGGGACAGCCAAACTATGGCTACACCTTC. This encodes CASSQEGQPNYGYTF.

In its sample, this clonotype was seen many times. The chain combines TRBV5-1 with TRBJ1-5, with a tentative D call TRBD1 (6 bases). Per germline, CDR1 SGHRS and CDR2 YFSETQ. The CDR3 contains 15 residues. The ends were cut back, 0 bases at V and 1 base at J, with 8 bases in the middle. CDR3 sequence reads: CASSLGDTSNQPQHF. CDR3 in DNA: TGCGCCAGCAGCTTGGGGGACACAAGCAATCAGCCCCAGCATTTT.

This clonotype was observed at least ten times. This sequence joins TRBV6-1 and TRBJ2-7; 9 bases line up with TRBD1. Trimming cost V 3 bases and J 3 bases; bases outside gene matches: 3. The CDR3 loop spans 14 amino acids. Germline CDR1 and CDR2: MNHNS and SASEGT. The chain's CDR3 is CASSDGQGYYEQYF. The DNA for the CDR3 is TGTGCCAGCAGTGACGGACAGGGGTACTACGAGCAGTACTTC.

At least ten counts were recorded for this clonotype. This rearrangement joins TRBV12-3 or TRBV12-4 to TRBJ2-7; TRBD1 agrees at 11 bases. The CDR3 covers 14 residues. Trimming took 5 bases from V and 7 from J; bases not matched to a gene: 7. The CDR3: CASSTGQGAREQYF. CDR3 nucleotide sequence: TGTGCCAGCAGTACCGGACAGGGGGCGCGTGAGCAGTACTTC.

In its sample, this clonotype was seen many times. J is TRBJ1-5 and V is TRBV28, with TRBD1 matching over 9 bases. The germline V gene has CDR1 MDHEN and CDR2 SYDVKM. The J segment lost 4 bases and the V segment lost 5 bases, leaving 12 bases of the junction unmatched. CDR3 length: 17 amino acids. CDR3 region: CASSEPGQGWRNQPQHF. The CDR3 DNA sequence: TGTGCCAGCAGTGAACCGGGACAGGGATGGAGAAATCAGCCCCAGCATTTT.

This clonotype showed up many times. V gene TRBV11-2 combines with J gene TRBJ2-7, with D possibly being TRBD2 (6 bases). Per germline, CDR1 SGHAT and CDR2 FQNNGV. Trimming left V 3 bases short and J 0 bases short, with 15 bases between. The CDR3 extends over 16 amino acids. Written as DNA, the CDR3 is TGTGCCAGCAGCTTTTTGGGCGGGATCTCCTCCTACGAGCAGTACTTC. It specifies CASSFLGGISSYEQYF.